This is a list of T cell receptor beta chains from one sample in a study of blood T cell repertoires in COVID-19. Clones were read by immunoSEQ multiplex PCR, and TCRdb kept only the in-frame ones, dropping some. This table holds 50,000 to 60,000 clones, about 90% found once. Sequencing used peripheral blood. The receptors originated from a man in his 60s with active COVID-19. Both conserved end residues are part of each CDR3. D genes are given only for firm matches. Some rows mark clone size as missing; the rest say once, few, many or name a class of expanded clone.

v_call: TRBV2
j_call: TRBJ2-7
d_call: TRBD2
clone_size: NA
cdr3_aa: CASSERLAGGYEQYF
cdr3_nt: TGTGCCAGCAGTGAAAGGCTAGCGGGAGGTTACGAGCAGTACTTC

v_call: TRBV5-5
j_call: TRBJ2-2
d_call: NA
clone_size: NA
cdr3_aa: CASSSDSGELFF
cdr3_nt: TGTGCCAGCAGCTCCGACTCCGGGGAGCTGTTTTTT

v_call: TRBV6-1
j_call: TRBJ2-1
d_call: NA
clone_size: NA
cdr3_aa: CASSEGTYNEQFF
cdr3_nt: TGTGCCAGCAGTGAAGGGACTTACAATGAGCAGTTCTTC

v_call: TRBV28
j_call: TRBJ2-6
d_call: TRBD1
clone_size: NA
cdr3_aa: CATTRDRAGANVLTF
cdr3_nt: TGTGCCACAACCCGGGACAGGGCTGGGGCCAACGTCCTGACTTTC

v_call: TRBV2
j_call: TRBJ2-7
d_call: NA
clone_size: NA
cdr3_aa: CASSEFRGYEQYF
cdr3_nt: TGTGCCAGCAGTGAATTCAGGGGCTACGAGCAGTACTTC

v_call: TRBV9
j_call: TRBJ1-3
d_call: NA
clone_size: NA
cdr3_aa: CASSVATGAGNTIYF
cdr3_nt: TGTGCCAGCAGCGTAGCTACCGGGGCGGGGAACACCATATATTTT

v_call: TRBV29-1
j_call: TRBJ2-7
d_call: TRBD1
clone_size: NA
cdr3_aa: CSVEDRDRGLYEQYF
cdr3_nt: TGCAGCGTTGAAGATCGGGACAGGGGGCTCTACGAGCAGTACTTC

v_call: TRBV12-5
j_call: TRBJ2-7
d_call: NA
clone_size: NA
cdr3_aa: CASGLVQKDNLLYEQYF
cdr3_nt: TGTGCTAGTGGTTTGGTACAGAAGGACAACCTCCTCTACGAGCAGTACTTC

v_call: TRBV5-1
j_call: TRBJ2-2
d_call: TRBD2
clone_size: NA
cdr3_aa: CASSFGTSGRTGELFF
cdr3_nt: TGCGCCAGCAGCTTCGGGACTAGCGGGAGGACCGGGGAGCTGTTTTTT

v_call: TRBV5-1
j_call: TRBJ2-7
d_call: NA
clone_size: NA
cdr3_aa: CASSSRGEQYF
cdr3_nt: TGCGCCAGCAGCAGCAGGGGAGAGCAGTACTTC

v_call: TRBV5-1
j_call: TRBJ2-1
d_call: TRBD2
clone_size: NA
cdr3_aa: CASNGERELYNEQFF
cdr3_nt: TGCGCCAGCAACGGTGAGCGGGAGCTTTACAATGAGCAGTTCTTC

v_call: TRBV30
j_call: TRBJ2-3
d_call: NA
clone_size: once
cdr3_aa: CAWARRRADTQYF
cdr3_nt: TGTGCCTGGGCCCGACGTCGGGCAGATACGCAGTATTTT

v_call: TRBV6-5
j_call: TRBJ2-1
d_call: NA
clone_size: NA
cdr3_aa: CASRARGPVGEQFF
cdr3_nt: TGTGCCAGCAGGGCGCGGGGTCCCGTCGGTGAGCAGTTCTTC

v_call: TRBV29-1
j_call: TRBJ2-1
d_call: TRBD2
clone_size: NA
cdr3_aa: CSVRASGSWDEQFF
cdr3_nt: TGCAGCGTTAGGGCTAGCGGGAGTTGGGATGAGCAGTTCTTC

v_call: TRBV4-2
j_call: TRBJ2-5
d_call: NA
clone_size: once
cdr3_aa: CASSPPGTIQETQYF
cdr3_nt: TGTGCCAGCAGCCCCCCCGGGACAATCCAAGAGACCCAGTACTTC

v_call: TRBV5-1
j_call: TRBJ2-4
d_call: TRBD2
clone_size: NA
cdr3_aa: CASSLGGLAGVWAENIQYF
cdr3_nt: TGCGCCAGCAGCTTGGGGGGACTAGCGGGAGTTTGGGCGGAAAACATTCAGTACTTC

v_call: TRBV6-2/TRBV6-3
j_call: TRBJ1-3
d_call: NA
clone_size: NA
cdr3_aa: CASSLQGISGNTIYF
cdr3_nt: TGTGCCAGCAGTCTTCAGGGGATCTCTGGAAACACCATATATTTT

v_call: TRBV5-1
j_call: TRBJ2-2
d_call: TRBD2
clone_size: NA
cdr3_aa: CASSLSAGVDTGELFF
cdr3_nt: TGCGCCAGCAGCTTATCAGCGGGAGTGGACACCGGGGAGCTGTTTTTT

v_call: TRBV15
j_call: TRBJ2-1
d_call: TRBD2
clone_size: NA
cdr3_aa: CATSSGLAGGPHEQFF
cdr3_nt: TGTGCCACCAGCAGTGGGCTAGCGGGAGGGCCCCATGAGCAGTTCTTC

v_call: TRBV5-6
j_call: TRBJ2-5
d_call: TRBD1
clone_size: NA
cdr3_aa: CASSLRRYRDRGQETQYF
cdr3_nt: TGTGCCAGCAGCTTAAGGCGCTACCGGGACAGGGGACAAGAGACCCAGTACTTC

v_call: TRBV4-1
j_call: TRBJ2-7
d_call: TRBD2
clone_size: NA
cdr3_aa: CASRILALNSYEQYF
cdr3_nt: TGCGCCAGCAGGATACTAGCGTTAAACTCCTACGAGCAGTACTTC

v_call: TRBV4-1
j_call: TRBJ1-2
d_call: NA
clone_size: NA
cdr3_aa: CASSLHVQGDYGYTF
cdr3_nt: TGCGCCAGCAGCCTGCATGTTCAAGGGGACTATGGCTACACCTTC

v_call: TRBV14
j_call: TRBJ2-1
d_call: TRBD2
clone_size: NA
cdr3_aa: CASSQDRGTSGSFYNEQFF
cdr3_nt: TGTGCCAGCAGCCAAGATCGGGGGACTAGCGGGAGCTTCTACAATGAGCAGTTCTTC

v_call: TRBV10-2
j_call: TRBJ2-6
d_call: TRBD1
clone_size: NA
cdr3_aa: CASSGDSSGANVLTF
cdr3_nt: TGCGCCAGCAGTGGGGACAGCTCTGGGGCCAACGTCCTGACTTTC

v_call: TRBV6-6
j_call: TRBJ1-5
d_call: NA
clone_size: few
cdr3_aa: CASSYLGEGSNQPQHF
cdr3_nt: TGTGCCAGCAGTTACTTGGGGGAGGGCAGCAATCAGCCCCAGCATTTT

v_call: TRBV2
j_call: TRBJ1-5
d_call: NA
clone_size: few
cdr3_aa: CASTRLLGQNQPQHF
cdr3_nt: TGTGCCAGCACCCGGTTGTTGGGGCAAAATCAGCCCCAGCATTTT

v_call: TRBV6-4
j_call: TRBJ1-1
d_call: TRBD1
clone_size: NA
cdr3_aa: CASRGQGKAFF
cdr3_nt: TGTGCCAGCAGAGGACAGGGGAAAGCTTTCTTT

v_call: TRBV6-1
j_call: TRBJ2-4
d_call: TRBD2
clone_size: NA
cdr3_aa: CASSALRTSGRWDIQYF
cdr3_nt: TGTGCCAGCAGTGCTCTAAGGACTAGCGGGAGGTGGGACATTCAGTACTTC

v_call: TRBV7-8
j_call: TRBJ1-5
d_call: NA
clone_size: NA
cdr3_aa: CASTRDRFREDQPQHF
cdr3_nt: TGTGCCAGCACCCGAGACAGGTTTAGGGAGGATCAGCCCCAGCATTTT

v_call: TRBV6-5
j_call: TRBJ2-1
d_call: TRBD2
clone_size: NA
cdr3_aa: CASSYRTSGRVNEQFF
cdr3_nt: TGTGCCAGCAGTTACCGGACTAGCGGGAGGGTCAATGAGCAGTTCTTC

v_call: TRBV5-1
j_call: TRBJ1-2
d_call: NA
clone_size: NA
cdr3_aa: CASSFGWGVGLDYGYTF
cdr3_nt: TGCGCCAGCAGCTTCGGCTGGGGGGTAGGGCTCGACTATGGCTACACCTTC